This TCR beta chain originates from a study of cytomegalovirus exposure and HLA in healthy donors. Findings and limits, study-wide: Investigators reported over 150 TCR beta chains as tied to cytomegalovirus. V segments that were indistinguishable, TRBV6-2 and TRBV6-3 among them, were omitted from analysis. Within an earlier analysis, most TCR beta V segments proved productive either about 87% or about 30% of the time.

On this clone: Its antigen is currently unknown.

Each donor was nominally healthy when sampled (though unrecorded immune exposures were likely). CDR1 and CDR2 (germline): MDHEN, SYDVKM. The CDR3 has 13 residues. Trimming left V 7 bases short and J 7 bases short, with 14 bases between. 60 Vbeta and 13 Jbeta primers were used in PCR. Produced via immunoSEQ multiplex PCR; TCRdb's table is partial and in-frame only. The data contain 85,000 to 100,000 clones, 50% to 80% of them seen just once; the ten biggest clones take up approximately 3%. The TCR comes from a man in his fifties or sixties in good health and CMV-seronegative. The chain carries TRBV28 and TRBJ1-3, with a tentative D call TRBD1 (6 bases). Sequencing input: PBMCs. The CDR3 bases are TGTGCCAGCAACGACAGGTCTCGGAACACCATATATTTT. Its translation is CASNDRSRNTIYF.